The 28 T cell receptor beta chains given below trace back to one sample, sequenced in a study of identical twins. TCRdb redid the calling of the 5' RACE reads with MiXCR, one entry per CDR3 protein. The table lists fewer than 250,000 distinct CDR3 sequences, roughly 15% of them singletons. These data were also filed under a second study, of T cells expressing NK-cell markers.

The sequencing input was CD8+ T cells sorted from blood. The source is a woman between 18 and 29 years old in good health.

There are a few counts of this clonotype. V is TRBV7-2 and J is TRBJ2-7; possible D gene TRBD1, 5 bases. This CDR3 is built from 12 residues. Germline V gene lookup returns CDR1 SGHTA and CDR2 FQGNSA. Trimming took off 5 bases at V and 7 bases at J, with 12 bases between the two ends. The CDR3 protein is CASSLGHLEQYF. DNA for the CDR3: TGTGCCAGCAGCCTGGGGCATTTAGAGCAGTACTTC.

The V call is TRBV9, the J call TRBJ2-1; tentative D call: TRBD2 (5 bases). Per germline, CDR1 SGDLS and CDR2 YYNGEE. The length of the CDR3 is 14 residues. Trimming shortened V by 1 base and J by 10 bases, and 15 bases separated the two germline ends. The CDR3 nucleotides read TGTGCCAGCAGCGTACAAGACTCCCCGGGAGAGCAGTTCTTC. Protein sequence: CASSVQDSPGEQFF.

The rearrangement uses TRBV5-1 and TRBJ2-5; 10 nucleotides agree with TRBD2. With V trimmed by 5 bases and J by 4 bases, 11 bases remained unmatched. This CDR3 spans 16 amino acids. Germline V lookup: CDR1 SGHRS, CDR2 YFSETQ. The CDR3 bases are TGCGCCAGCAGACCATCGGAGGGACTAGCGTTAGAGACCCAGTACTTC. Translating it yields CASRPSEGLALETQYF.

In this sample, this clonotype turned up a few times. The V gene is TRBV25-1, the J gene TRBJ1-2; D is ambiguous. The CDR3 sequence is 11 residues long. Trimming took 4 bases from V and 9 from J, leaving 9 bases between them. CDR1 is MGHDK, CDR2 SYGVNS, per germline. The CDR3 DNA sequence: TGTGCCAGCAGTGCTCTCCAAAGCTACACCTTC. Translated, it gives CASSALQSYTF.

A few counts support this clonotype. The rearrangement joins TRBV7-8 to TRBJ1-5; the D is unclear. Trimming removed 3 bases at V and 5 bases at J, with 11 bases between. Germline CDR1 reads SGHVS; CDR2 reads FQNEAQ. The CDR3 has 14 amino acids. In DNA, the CDR3 is TGTGCCAGCAGCTTCCGTCGCGAGGATCAGCCCCAGCATTTT. This sequence encodes CASSFRREDQPQHF.

This clonotype was seen more than once but under ten times. The chain has TRBV20-1 and TRBJ1-5; 7 bases map to TRBD1. The CDR3 totals 16 residues. Trimming took 1 base from V and 4 from J; bases not matched to a gene: 10. CDR1 and CDR2 from the germline V gene are DFQATT and SNEGSKA (reference sequence). This CDR3 reads CSARAQGGGGNQPQHF. The CDR3 DNA reads TGCAGTGCTAGAGCCCAGGGGGGGGGAGGAAATCAGCCCCAGCATTTT.

This clonotype was seen ten or more times. The chain recombines TRBV5-6 with TRBJ1-1, with no clear D. Trimming removed 2 bases at V and 4 bases at J, with 9 bases between. CDR1 is SGHDT and CDR2 is YYEEEE in the germline V gene. The CDR3 has 13 amino acids. The CDR3, as DNA: TGTGCCAGCAGCTTTGGACCTGTCACTGAAGCTTTCTTT. Translation gives CASSFGPVTEAFF.

The chain joins TRBV19 to TRBJ2-3; D is undetermined. The germline V gene has CDR1 LNHDA and CDR2 SQIVND (reference sequence). V was clipped by 4 bases and J by 3 bases, with 11 bases between them. This CDR3 is built from 14 residues. DNA for the CDR3: TGTGCCAGTAGTAAAGGATTCGGGACAGATACGCAGTATTTT. Amino acid sequence: CASSKGFGTDTQYF.

The chain uses TRBV9 and TRBJ2-3, with D hard to call. V lost 3 bases to trimming and J lost 4 bases, with 18 bases between them. Germline CDR1 SGDLS, CDR2 YYNGEE. CDR3 length: 16 amino acids. The chain's CDR3 is CASSAPYGAVADTQYF. In DNA, the CDR3 is TGTGCCAGCAGCGCACCATACGGAGCTGTAGCAGATACGCAGTATTTT.

This clonotype came up a few times. This chain joins TRBV20-1 and TRBJ2-1; 12 positions agree with TRBD2. The CDR3 covers 15 residues. Per germline, CDR1 DFQATT and CDR2 SNEGSKA (reference sequence). V lost 0 bases to trimming and J lost 4 bases; unmatched junction nucleotides: 1. The CDR3 loop is CSARDLAGGYNEQFF. CDR3 nucleotides: TGCAGTGCTAGAGATCTAGCGGGAGGGTACAATGAGCAGTTCTTC.

In its sample, this clonotype was seen a few times. The chain carries TRBV27 and TRBJ1-1; the match to TRBD1 covers 8 bases. The germline CDR1 and CDR2 sequences are MNHEY and SMNVEV (reference sequence). This CDR3 region has 13 residues. V shed 10 bases and J 1 base; nucleotides not matched to a gene: 5. CDR3 DNA: TGTGCCACCGGGGACAGGTCGAACACTGAAGCTTTCTTT. Encoded protein: CATGDRSNTEAFF.

This clonotype was seen only a few times. The J gene is TRBJ2-2, the V gene TRBV4-3, with 8 bases lining up with TRBD2. There are 17 residues in the CDR3. The germline V gene has CDR1 LGHNA and CDR2 YSLEER. The V gene end was trimmed by 0 bases and the J gene end by 0 bases; junction bases not matched to a gene: 3. The CDR3 region is CASSQDPAGANTGELFF. The DNA for the CDR3 is TGCGCCAGCAGCCAAGATCCAGCGGGAGCGAACACCGGGGAGCTGTTTTTT.

This clonotype was observed a handful of times. The genes are TRBV10-2 and TRBJ2-3; 8 bases agree with TRBD2. Trimming cost V 2 bases and J 0 bases; bases outside gene matches: 1. The CDR3 consists of 15 residues. Germline-derived CDR1 and CDR2 are WSHSY and SAAADI. CDR3 DNA: TGCGCCAGCAGTGAGGTAGCGGGGAGCACAGATACGCAGTATTTT. It yields the protein CASSEVAGSTDTQYF.

This clonotype has more than one count but fewer than ten. The V gene is TRBV12-3 or TRBV12-4, the J gene TRBJ2-5, with D perhaps matching TRBD1 (6 bases). The CDR3 extends over 12 amino acids. V lost 6 bases and J 13 bases, leaving 18 bases between the germline ends. CDR3 coding DNA: TGTGCCAGCAGCTTATCCGGACAGTCCTTGTACTTC. Its protein is CASSLSGQSLYF.

This clonotype was observed a few times. V usage is TRBV12-3 or TRBV12-4 and J usage is TRBJ2-7; TRBD1 aligns across 9 bases. V was pared by 4 bases and J by 5 bases, with 6 bases of the junction left unmatched. This CDR3 is built from 14 residues. CDR3 nucleotide sequence: TGTGCCAGCAGTTGGGGGACAGGGTCCCACGAGCAGTACTTC. It translates to CASSWGTGSHEQYF.

The gene calls are TRBV27 and TRBJ2-1; 11 bases align to TRBD2. Trimming at V came to 5 bases and at J to 6 bases, leaving 6 bases not matched to a gene. Germline CDR1 is MNHEY and CDR2 is SMNVEV (reference sequence). CDR3 length: 15 amino acids. CDR3 nucleotide sequence: TGTGCCAGCAGTGAACTAGCGGGGGCCCTCAATGAGCAGTTCTTC. Translating it yields CASSELAGALNEQFF.

The table lists this clonotype with a few counts. The gene calls are TRBV7-3 and TRBJ2-1; 9 bases match TRBD2. CDR1 and CDR2 from the germline V gene are SGHTA and FQGTGA. The V and J ends lost 2 bases and 3 bases, in that order; junction bases with no gene match: 2. The CDR3 loop spans 15 amino acids. Written as DNA, the CDR3 is TGTGCCAGCAGCTTACGCGGGGGGGACTACAATGAGCAGTTCTTC. Encoded protein: CASSLRGGDYNEQFF.

In its sample, this clonotype was seen once. The V gene is TRBV12-3 or TRBV12-4, the J gene TRBJ2-2; a weak D match, TRBD1 (5 bases). Trimming stripped 5 bases from V and 6 bases from J, with 10 bases between. The CDR3 loop spans 13 amino acids. CDR3 in amino acids: CASSPSGPGELFF. CDR3 in DNA: TGTGCCAGCAGTCCTTCAGGGCCCGGGGAGCTGTTTTTT.

This clonotype occurred a few times. V usage is TRBV20-1 and J usage is TRBJ2-2, with 7 bases fitting TRBD1. Germline-derived CDR1 and CDR2 are DFQATT and SNEGSKA (reference sequence). The CDR3 runs 13 residues. The V and J ends lost 4 bases and 5 bases, in that order; junction bases with no gene match: 4. The CDR3 reads CSAKVQGTGELFF. The CDR3 DNA reads as TGCAGTGCTAAAGTACAGGGGACCGGGGAGCTGTTTTTT.

The chain has TRBV6-6 and TRBJ2-3; D uncertain. The CDR3 runs to 13 residues. CDR1 MNHNY and CDR2 SVGAGI come from the germline V gene (reference sequence). V shed 10 bases and J shed 1 base, with 12 bases lying between them. DNA for the CDR3: TGTGCCACCGCGGACCACCGCACAGATACGCAGTATTTT. Encoded protein: CATADHRTDTQYF.

This rearrangement joins TRBV6-1 to TRBJ1-1, with a weak D call TRBD1 (6 bases). The germline V gene has CDR1 MNHNS and CDR2 SASEGT. V dropped 4 bases and J dropped 2 bases, with 14 bases sitting between them. The CDR3 spans 15 residues. The CDR3, as DNA: TGTGCCAGCAGTGCCCCCCTGGGGGGCAACACTGAAGCTTTCTTT. Encoded protein: CASSAPLGGNTEAFF.

This clonotype was seen at least ten times. This chain's CDR3 is CASSLTETYEQYF. Written as DNA, the CDR3 is TGTGCCAGCAGCCTCACCGAGACCTACGAGCAGTACTTC. The V call is TRBV6-2 or TRBV6-3, the J call TRBJ2-7; D is unresolved. With 6 bases removed from V and 2 bases from J, the gap between germline ends came to 11 bases. There are 13 residues in the CDR3. Germline V gene sequence: CDR1 MNHEY, CDR2 SVGEGT.

This clonotype was observed a few times. The chain joins TRBV20-1 to TRBJ1-1; a possible D gene is TRBD1 (5 bases). The CDR3 length is 16 residues. The germline V gene has CDR1 DFQATT and CDR2 SNEGSKA (reference sequence). V lost 0 bases to trimming and J lost 1 base, with 15 bases between them. CDR3 DNA sequence: TGCAGTGCTAGAGATCGGGGGAAGCGGGGGAACACTGAAGCTTTCTTT. It yields the protein CSARDRGKRGNTEAFF.

Only a few counts were recorded for this clonotype. The chain joins TRBV5-8 to TRBJ2-1, with TRBD1 identical over 7 bases. Germline-derived CDR1 and CDR2 are SGHTS and YDEGEE. V trimming: 3 bases; J trimming: 9 bases; junction bases outside the gene matches: 9. The CDR3 totals 14 residues. CDR3 protein: CASSSEGQVVEQFF. The CDR3 DNA reads TGTGCCAGCAGCTCCGAAGGACAGGTTGTTGAGCAGTTCTTC.

V is TRBV6-2 or TRBV6-3 and J is TRBJ2-7; the D gene is possibly TRBD2 (6 bases). Trimming shortened V by 5 bases and J by 0 bases, and 14 bases separated the two germline ends. The CDR3 extends over 15 amino acids. The V gene's germline CDR1 is MNHEY and CDR2 SVGEGT. CDR3 sequence: CASSPSLGGSYEQYF. The CDR3 nucleotides are TGTGCCAGCAGTCCCTCTCTCGGGGGCTCCTACGAGCAGTACTTC.

Ten or more counts support this clonotype. The chain carries TRBV5-5 and TRBJ1-2, with unresolved D. Per the germline V gene, CDR1 is SGHKS and CDR2 is YYEKEE (reference sequence). This CDR3 has 13 residues. V lost 1 base, J lost 6 bases, and 10 bases lay in between. The CDR3 loop is CASSLLTKDGYTF. DNA of the CDR3: TGTGCCAGCAGCTTGTTGACAAAGGATGGCTACACCTTC.

This clonotype was seen only a few times. This sequence joins TRBV14 and TRBJ1-2; 8 nucleotides match TRBD1. The CDR3 is made up of 17 amino acids. CDR1 and CDR2 (germline): SGHDN, FVKESK. Losses at the gene ends were 4 bases for V and 3 bases for J; bases not matched to a gene: 13. Here the CDR3 reads CASSPLYRTGPYYGYTF. As DNA, the CDR3 is TGTGCCAGCAGCCCTTTATACCGGACAGGGCCCTACTATGGCTACACCTTC.

The chain has TRBV5-1 and TRBJ2-7, with no clear D. The CDR3 contains 14 residues. CDR1 is SGHRS and CDR2 is YFSETQ in the germline V gene. V was cut by 1 base and J by 3 bases, with 11 bases left in between. CDR3 region: CASSLSTDGYEQYF. The CDR3 coding sequence is TGCGCCAGCAGCTTGTCTACCGACGGCTACGAGCAGTACTTC.